The present T cell receptor (beta chain) was sequenced within a study of Graves' ophthalmopathy and Graves' hyperthyroidism. Overall study context: The blood sample was drawn at first diagnosis and before any treatment.

Amplification of TCR beta CDR3 regions used RNA transcripts. Following a first-round RT-PCR that used HTBI primers, a second-round multiplex PCR was carried out. One entry per CDR3 protein, called by TCRdb with MiXCR from the multiplex PCR reads. The repertoire has about 210,000 distinct CDR3 sequences, under 30% of them found once; the top ten carry around 10%. Unmatched junction bases numbered 2, after V lost 2 bases and J lost 2 bases. CDR1 MNHEY and CDR2 SVGAGI come from the germline V gene. CDR3 length: 14 amino acids. At least ten counts were recorded for this clonotype. The V gene is TRBV6-5, the J gene TRBJ2-7; TRBD2 agrees at 8 bases. Sequencing was carried out using peripheral blood. The origin of this receptor is a man aged 45 to 65 with Graves' ophthalmopathy. CDR3 in DNA: TGTGCCAGCAGTTACAGGGGACTAGCCTACGAGCAGTACTTC. As protein: CASSYRGLAYEQYF.